This T cell receptor (beta chain) was observed in a study of shared clonotypes between healthy human individuals. Study-wide results and caveats: Generation probability values for non-shared clonotypes were lower than those for clonotypes shared by all four donors. Read depth was anticipated to influence clonotype sharing among donors. Naive CD4 clonotypes overlapped across a few donors at around 4.8%.

Trimming took off 3 bases at V and 6 bases at J, with 3 bases between the two ends. The CDR3 spans 11 residues. The germline V gene encodes CDR1 MNHEY and CDR2 SMNVEV (reference sequence). The table lists this clone with a few counts. Its antigen is unknown. An even split of each subset's genomic DNA across several immunoSEQ plates was performed. The data were produced by immunoSEQ multiplex PCR, yet TCRdb's version contains in-frame clones alone and is incomplete. This repertoire shows 2 million to 2.5 million clones, nearly 97% found once; its top ten account for less than 0.15%. The sample taken for sequencing was naive CD4+ T cells sorted from blood. The subset denotes: CD45RA+ positively selected. The J gene is TRBJ1-5, the V gene TRBV27, with D unresolved. This sequence originates from a young man in good health. The CDR3 sequence: CASSFPQPQHF. CDR3 bases: TGTGCCAGCAGTTTCCCTCAGCCCCAGCATTTT.